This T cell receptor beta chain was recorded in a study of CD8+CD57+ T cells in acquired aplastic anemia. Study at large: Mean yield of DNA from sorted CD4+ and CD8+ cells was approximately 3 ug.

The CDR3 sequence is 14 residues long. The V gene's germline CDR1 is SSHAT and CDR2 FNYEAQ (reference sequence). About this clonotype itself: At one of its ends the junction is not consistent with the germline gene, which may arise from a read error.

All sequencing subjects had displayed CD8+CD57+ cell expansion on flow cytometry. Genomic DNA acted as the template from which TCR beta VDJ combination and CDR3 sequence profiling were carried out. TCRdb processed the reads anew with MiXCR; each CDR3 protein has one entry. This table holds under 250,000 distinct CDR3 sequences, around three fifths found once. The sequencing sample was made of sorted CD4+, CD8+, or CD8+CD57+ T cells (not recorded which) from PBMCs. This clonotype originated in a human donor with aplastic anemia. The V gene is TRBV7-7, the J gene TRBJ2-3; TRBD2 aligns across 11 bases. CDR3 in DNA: TGTGCTAGCAGCCTAGCGGGGGGTTCAGATACGCAGTATTTT. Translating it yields CASSLAGGSDTQYF.